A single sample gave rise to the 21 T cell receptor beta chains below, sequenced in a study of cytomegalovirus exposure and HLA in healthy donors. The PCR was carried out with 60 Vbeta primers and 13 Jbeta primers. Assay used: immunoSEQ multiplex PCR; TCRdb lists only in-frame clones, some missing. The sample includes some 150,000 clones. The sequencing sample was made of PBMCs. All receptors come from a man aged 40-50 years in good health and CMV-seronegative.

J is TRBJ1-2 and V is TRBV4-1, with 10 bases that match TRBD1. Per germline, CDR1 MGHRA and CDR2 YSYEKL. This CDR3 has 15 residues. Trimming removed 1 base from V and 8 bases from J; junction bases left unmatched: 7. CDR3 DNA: TGCGCCAGCAGCCAAGGGGGGACAGGGGTTCGGGGCTACACCTTC. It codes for CASSQGGTGVRGYTF.

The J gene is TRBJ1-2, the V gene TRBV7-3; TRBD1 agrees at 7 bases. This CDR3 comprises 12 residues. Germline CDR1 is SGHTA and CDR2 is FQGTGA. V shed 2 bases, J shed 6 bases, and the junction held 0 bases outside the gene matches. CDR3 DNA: TGTGCCAGCAGCTTAGACAGGGATGGCTACACCTTC. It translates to CASSLDRDGYTF.

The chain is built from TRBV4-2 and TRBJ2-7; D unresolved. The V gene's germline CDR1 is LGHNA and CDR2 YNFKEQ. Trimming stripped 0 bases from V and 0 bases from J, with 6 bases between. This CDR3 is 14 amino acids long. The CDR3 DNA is TGTGCCAGCAGCCAAGACACCAGCTCCTACGAGCAGTACTTC. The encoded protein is CASSQDTSSYEQYF.

The CDR3 nucleotides are TGCGCCAGCAGCTTGCCCCGGGACTCCGGGGAGCTGTTTTTT. It translates to CASSLPRDSGELFF. The chain is built from TRBV5-1 and TRBJ2-2, with D possibly TRBD2 on 6 matching bases. The germline V gene encodes CDR1 SGHRS and CDR2 YFSETQ. V was shortened by 1 base and J by 6 bases, with 10 bases between the two germline ends. The CDR3 spans 14 residues. Full variable domain (missing parts from reference TRBV5-1 and TRBJ2-2): KAGVTQTPRYLIKTRGQQVTLSCSPISGHRSVSWYQQTPGQGLQFLFEYFSETQRNKGNFPGRFSGRQFSNSRSEMNVSTLELGDSALYLCASSLPRDSGELFFGEGSRLTVL.

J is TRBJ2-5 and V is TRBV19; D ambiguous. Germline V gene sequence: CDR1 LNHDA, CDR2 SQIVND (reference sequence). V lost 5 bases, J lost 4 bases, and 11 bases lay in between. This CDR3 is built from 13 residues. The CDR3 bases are TGTGCCAGTAGTTCGAGTCGTCGAGAGACCCAGTACTTC. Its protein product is CASSSSRRETQYF.

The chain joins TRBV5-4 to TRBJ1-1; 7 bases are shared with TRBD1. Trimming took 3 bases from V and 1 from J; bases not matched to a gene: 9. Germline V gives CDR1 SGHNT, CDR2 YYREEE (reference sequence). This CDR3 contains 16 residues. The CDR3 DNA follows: TGTGCCAGCAGCTCTAGGGACAGAGGGTGGAACACTGAAGCTTTCTTT. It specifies CASSSRDRGWNTEAFF. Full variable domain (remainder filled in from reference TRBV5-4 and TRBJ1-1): ETGVTQSPTHLIKTRGQQVTLRCSSQSGHNTVSWYQQALGQGPQFIFQYYREEENGRGNFPPRFSGLQFPNYSSELNVNALELDDSALYLCASSSRDRGWNTEAFFGQGTRLTVV.

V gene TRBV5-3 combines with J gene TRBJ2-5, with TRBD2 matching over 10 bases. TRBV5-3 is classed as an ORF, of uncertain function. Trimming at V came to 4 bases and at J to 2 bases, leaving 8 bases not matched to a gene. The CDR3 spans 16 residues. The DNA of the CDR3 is TGTGCCAGAAGCGTTCCCAGCGGGGGGGTTCAAGAGACCCAGTACTTC. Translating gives CARSVPSGGVQETQYF.

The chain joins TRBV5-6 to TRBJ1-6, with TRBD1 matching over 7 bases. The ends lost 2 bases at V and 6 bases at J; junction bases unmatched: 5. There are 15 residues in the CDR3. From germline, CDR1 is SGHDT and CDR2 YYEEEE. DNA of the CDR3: TGTGCCAGCAGCTTCGGACAGGAACTTAATTCACCCCTCCACTTT. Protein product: CASSFGQELNSPLHF.

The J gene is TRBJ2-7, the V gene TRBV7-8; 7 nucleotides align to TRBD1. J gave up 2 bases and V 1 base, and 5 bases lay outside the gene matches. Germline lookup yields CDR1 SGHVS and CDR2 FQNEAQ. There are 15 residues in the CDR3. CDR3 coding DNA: TGTGCCAGCAGCTTAGAGTTCGGGACAGCCTACGAGCAGTACTTC. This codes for CASSLEFGTAYEQYF.

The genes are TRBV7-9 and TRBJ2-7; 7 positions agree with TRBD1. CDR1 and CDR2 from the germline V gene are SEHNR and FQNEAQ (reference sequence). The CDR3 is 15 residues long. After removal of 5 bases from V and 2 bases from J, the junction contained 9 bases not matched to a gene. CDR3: CASSPRQGNTYEQYF. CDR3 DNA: TGTGCCAGCAGCCCCCGACAGGGAAATACCTACGAGCAGTACTTC.

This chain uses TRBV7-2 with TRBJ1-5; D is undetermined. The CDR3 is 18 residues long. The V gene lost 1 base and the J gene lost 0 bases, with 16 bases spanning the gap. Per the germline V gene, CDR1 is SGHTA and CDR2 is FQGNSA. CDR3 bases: TGTGCCAGCAGCTTAGGTAGACACGGGAGGTATAGCAATCAGCCCCAGCATTTT. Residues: CASSLGRHGRYSNQPQHF.

The CDR3 protein is CASRLRTGGSEQFF. The CDR3 nucleotides read TGTGCCAGCAGGCTCCGGACAGGGGGCTCTGAGCAGTTCTTC. V is TRBV28 and J is TRBJ2-1; 11 nucleotides match TRBD1. J gave up 9 bases and V 6 bases, and 7 bases lay outside the gene matches. The CDR3 extends over 14 amino acids. The germline V gene encodes CDR1 MDHEN and CDR2 SYDVKM.

The CDR3 nucleotides read TGCAGCGTTGAGCCGACTAGCGGGGGGGTGGGCACGCAGTATTTT. Its translation is CSVEPTSGGVGTQYF. The chain joins TRBV29-1 to TRBJ2-3, with 14 bases fitting TRBD2. The germline CDR1 and CDR2 sequences are SQVTM and ANQGSEA. The CDR3 loop spans 15 amino acids. Trimming removed 3 bases from V and 9 bases from J; junction bases left unmatched: 8.

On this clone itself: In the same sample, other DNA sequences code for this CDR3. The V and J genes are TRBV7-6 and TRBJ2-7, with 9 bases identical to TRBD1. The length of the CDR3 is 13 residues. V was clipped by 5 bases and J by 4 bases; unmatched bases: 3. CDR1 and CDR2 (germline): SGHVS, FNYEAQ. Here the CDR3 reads CASSPGQGYEQYF. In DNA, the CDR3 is TGTGCCAGCAGCCCGGGACAGGGTTACGAGCAGTACTTC.

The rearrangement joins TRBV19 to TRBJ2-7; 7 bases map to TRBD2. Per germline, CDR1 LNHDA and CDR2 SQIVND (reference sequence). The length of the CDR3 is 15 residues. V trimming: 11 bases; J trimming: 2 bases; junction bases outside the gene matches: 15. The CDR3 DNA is TGTGCCCGAACTGACCGCCGGGACTACCCCTACGAGCAGTACTTC. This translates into CARTDRRDYPYEQYF.

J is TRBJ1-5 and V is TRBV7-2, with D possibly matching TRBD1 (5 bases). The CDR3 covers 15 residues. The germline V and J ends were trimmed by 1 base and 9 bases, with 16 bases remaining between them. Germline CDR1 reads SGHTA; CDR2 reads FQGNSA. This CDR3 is CASSLGQSKSSPQHF. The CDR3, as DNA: TGTGCCAGCAGCTTAGGACAGTCTAAATCATCGCCCCAGCATTTT.

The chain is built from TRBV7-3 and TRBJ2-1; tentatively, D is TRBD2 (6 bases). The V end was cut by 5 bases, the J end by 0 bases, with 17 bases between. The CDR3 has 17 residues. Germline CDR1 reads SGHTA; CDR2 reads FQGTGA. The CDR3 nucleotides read TGTGCCAGCAGCCCAAAGGTTGGCGGGGACTCCTACAATGAGCAGTTCTTC. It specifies CASSPKVGGDSYNEQFF.

The CDR3 is CASSLELSGTKVQPQHF. The CDR3 DNA reads as TGTGCCAGCAGCTTGGAATTGTCTGGAACTAAGGTTCAGCCCCAGCATTTT. The V gene is TRBV5-5, the J gene TRBJ1-5, with D hard to call. The CDR3 length is 17 residues. Germline CDR1 reads SGHKS; CDR2 reads YYEKEE (reference sequence). Trimming pared 0 bases from V and 6 bases from J, leaving 19 bases between.

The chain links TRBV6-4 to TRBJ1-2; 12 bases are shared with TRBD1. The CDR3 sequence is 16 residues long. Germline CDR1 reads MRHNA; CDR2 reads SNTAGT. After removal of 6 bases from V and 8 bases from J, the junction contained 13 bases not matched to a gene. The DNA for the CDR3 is TGTGCCAGCAGAGCCGCCGGGACAGGGGGCGCTGGGGGCTACACCTTC. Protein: CASRAAGTGGAGGYTF.

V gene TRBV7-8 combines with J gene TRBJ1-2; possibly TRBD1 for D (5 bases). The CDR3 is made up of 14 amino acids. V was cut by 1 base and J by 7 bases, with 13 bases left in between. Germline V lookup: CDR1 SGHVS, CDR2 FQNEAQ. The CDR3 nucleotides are TGTGCCAGCAGCTTAGAGGCAGGGTTGTCTGGCTACACCTTC. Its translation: CASSLEAGLSGYTF.

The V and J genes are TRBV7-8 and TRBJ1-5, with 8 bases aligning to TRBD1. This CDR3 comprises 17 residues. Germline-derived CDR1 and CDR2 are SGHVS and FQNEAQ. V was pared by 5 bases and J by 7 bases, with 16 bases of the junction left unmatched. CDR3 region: CASSLGTGLIGGQPQHF. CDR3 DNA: TGTGCCAGCAGCCTAGGGACAGGCCTCATCGGGGGCCAGCCCCAGCATTTT.